Listed here are 18 T cell receptor beta chains from one sample, sequenced in a study of blood T cells in healthy people across ages (dated by TCRdb to between 2015 and 2016). Libraries were prepared through 5' RACE. Sequencing was performed on an Illumina HiSeq 2500. The second PCR ran for about 7 to 11 cycles and used a J-beta primer mix along with a sample-barcoded 5' primer. Using fastp at Q25 and MiXCR, TCRdb reprocessed the public reads and kept productive beta chains. Rows are unified per CDR3 protein, each entry keeping the most common DNA and genes. For this sample there are more than 650,000 distinct CDR3 sequences; about a fifth appear just once. Around a fifth of the sample goes to the ten largest clones. Material: blood. Receptors were obtained from a man aged 70-80 years in good health.

The CDR3: CSAPRFGQGPGNTIYF. The CDR3 DNA follows: TGCAGTGCTCCCCGGTTTGGGCAGGGACCGGGAAACACCATATATTTT. The chain recombines TRBV20-1 with TRBJ1-3, with D tentatively TRBD1 (5 bases). The V end was cut by 5 bases, the J end by 4 bases, with 21 bases between. The germline gives CDR1 DFQATT, CDR2 SNEGSKA (reference sequence). This CDR3 contains 16 residues.

This clonotype has more than one count but fewer than ten. The rearrangement uses TRBV18 and TRBJ1-1; D is unclear. The CDR3 loop spans 15 amino acids. Per the germline V gene, CDR1 is KGHSH and CDR2 is LQKENI. V lost 4 bases, J lost 0 bases, and 12 bases lay in between. CDR3 sequence: CASSLLTDMNTEAFF. In DNA, the CDR3 is TGTGCCAGCTCACTACTAACAGATATGAACACTGAAGCTTTCTTT. The whole variable domain, remainder taken from reference TRBV18 and TRBJ1-1, is NAGVMQNPRHLVRRRGQEARLRCSPMKGHSHVYWYRQLPEEGLKFMVYLQKENIIDESGMPKERFSAEFPKEGPSILRIQQVVRGDSAAYFCASSLLTDMNTEAFFGQGTRLTVV.

J is TRBJ2-5 and V is TRBV13; 9 bases agree with TRBD2. The J call may not be correct, given that the DNA end is closer to TRBJ2-7. The CDR3 has 15 amino acids. The germline gives CDR1 PRHDT, CDR2 FYEKMQ (reference sequence). For the CDR3, the DNA is TGTGCCAGCAGCATTCTAGCGGGGTTCTCCTACGAGCAGTACTTC. Encoded protein: CASSILAGFSYEQYF.

The chain couples TRBV6-5 to TRBJ1-2; a possible D gene is TRBD1 (6 bases). V was clipped by 6 bases and J by 6 bases, with 17 bases between them. The germline gives CDR1 MNHEY, CDR2 SVGAGI. CDR3 size: 14 residues. This CDR3 is CASRGGQPNDGYTF. CDR3 DNA: TGTGCCAGCAGAGGGGGGCAGCCAAATGATGGCTACACCTTC.

This sequence joins TRBV7-9 and TRBJ1-5, with TRBD1 matching 8 bases. The ends lost 4 bases at V and 6 bases at J; junction bases unmatched: 11. The V gene's germline CDR1 is SEHNR and CDR2 FQNEAQ (reference sequence). This CDR3 has 16 amino acids. The CDR3 sequence is CASSSPGTGRGQPQHF. CDR3 bases: TGTGCCAGCAGCTCTCCCGGGACAGGACGGGGTCAGCCCCAGCATTTT.

This rearrangement joins TRBV6-5 to TRBJ2-5, with D possibly matching TRBD1 (5 bases). Germline CDR1 reads MNHEY; CDR2 reads SVGAGI. V lost 0 bases, J lost 2 bases, and 7 bases lay in between. The CDR3 loop spans 14 amino acids. The CDR3 sequence is CASSYSRQQETQYF. The CDR3 DNA reads as TGTGCCAGCAGTTACTCGAGACAGCAAGAGACCCAGTACTTC.

This clonotype appeared many times. V is TRBV11-2 and J is TRBJ1-6; the D is unclear. The CDR3 spans 12 residues. Trimming took 1 base from V and 10 from J, leaving 5 bases between them. Germline CDR1 reads SGHAT; CDR2 reads FQNNGV. Here the CDR3 reads CASSLVGSPLHF. For the CDR3, the DNA is TGTGCCAGCAGCTTAGTAGGCTCACCCCTCCACTTT.

In its sample, this clonotype was seen a few times. A junction end diverges from the germline sequence, so it may reflect a read error. Here the CDR3 reads CASSSPGGNEELFF. The CDR3 DNA reads as TGTGCCAGCAGTTCCCCAGGCGGGAATGAAGAACTGTTTTTT. This chain uses TRBV28 with TRBJ1-4; D is unresolved. The CDR3 consists of 14 residues. Germline loops: CDR1 MDHEN, CDR2 SYDVKM. Filled out from reference TRBV28 and TRBJ1-4, the complete variable domain reads DVKVTQSSRYLVKRTGEKVFLECVQDMDHENMFWYRQDPGLGLRLIYFSYDVKMKEKGDIPEGYSVSREKKERFSLILESASTNQTSMYLCASSSPGGNEELFFGSGTQLSVL.

This sequence joins TRBV3-1 and TRBJ2-2; no definite D call. The CDR3 is 14 residues long. V lost 1 base and J 9 bases, leaving 12 bases between the germline ends. Germline V gives CDR1 LGHDT, CDR2 YNNKEL (reference sequence). The CDR3 here is CASSQGVAGRELFF. CDR3 nucleotides: TGTGCCAGCAGCCAAGGCGTTGCTGGGAGGGAGCTGTTTTTT.

The chain uses TRBV4-2 and TRBJ1-1; maybe TRBD1 (6 bases). Trimming stripped 0 bases from V and 10 bases from J, with 18 bases between. The germline CDR1 and CDR2 sequences are LGHNA and YNFKEQ. CDR3 length equals 15 residues. The CDR3 loop reads CASSQEARDTLLAFF. The CDR3 coding sequence is TGTGCCAGCAGCCAAGAAGCAAGGGACACCCTTTTAGCTTTCTTT.

This clonotype showed up just a few times. This chain links TRBV29-1 with TRBJ2-5, with 7 bases that match TRBD1. The length of the CDR3 is 11 residues. Germline trimming cut 6 bases from V and 14 bases from J; bases unmatched to any gene: 12. CDR1 and CDR2 from the germline V gene are SQVTM and ANQGSEA. The CDR3 sequence: CSVMDRQGKYF. CDR3 DNA sequence: TGCAGCGTGATGGATCGACAGGGCAAATACTTC. Full variable domain (rest looked up from reference TRBV29-1 and TRBJ2-5): SAVISQKPSRDICQRGTSLTIQCQVDSQVTMMFWYRQQPGQSLTLIATANQGSEATYESGFVIDKFPISRPNLTFSTLTVSNMSPEDSSIYLCSVMDRQGKYFGPGTRLLVL.

The J gene is TRBJ1-2, the V gene TRBV6-1; D unresolved. CDR1 and CDR2 from the germline V gene are MNHNS and SASEGT. This CDR3 has 12 amino acids. V lost 0 bases and J lost 7, with 6 bases in between. CDR3 protein: CASSEAWGGYTF. The DNA of the CDR3 is TGTGCCAGCAGTGAAGCGTGGGGTGGCTACACCTTC.

This clonotype came up a few times. One end of the junction fails to match germline, which may point to a read error. V usage is TRBV6-5 and J usage is TRBJ2-1, with 7 bases that match TRBD2. The length of the CDR3 is 13 residues. In germline, CDR1 is MNHEY, CDR2 SVGAGI. Here the CDR3 DNA reads TGTGCCAGCAGTTACGAGGGAGGGAGAGGGCAGCTCTTC. Its protein is CASSYEGGRGQLF.

This clonotype has only a few counts. The gene calls are TRBV29-1 and TRBJ2-5, with D tentatively TRBD1 or TRBD2 (5 bases each). Trimming removed 0 bases at V and 5 bases at J, with 16 bases between. This CDR3 is built from 15 residues. CDR1 and CDR2 (germline): SQVTM, ANQGSEA. The CDR3 spells CSVEDTEGFRETQYF. Here the CDR3 DNA reads TGCAGCGTTGAAGATACCGAGGGGTTTCGGGAGACCCAGTACTTC. The whole variable domain, filled in from reference TRBV29-1 and TRBJ2-5, reads SAVISQKPSRDICQRGTSLTIQCQVDSQVTMMFWYRQQPGQSLTLIATANQGSEATYESGFVIDKFPISRPNLTFSTLTVSNMSPEDSSIYLCSVEDTEGFRETQYFGPGTRLLVL.

The V gene is TRBV20-1, the J gene TRBJ1-5, with a possible D match to TRBD1 (5 bases). V was clipped by 6 bases and J by 3 bases, with 15 bases between them. The CDR3 is 14 residues long. Germline assignment: CDR1 DFQATT and CDR2 SNEGSKA (reference sequence). The CDR3 DNA reads as TGCAGTGCCTCTCGACGGGACTACAATCAGCCCCAGCATTTT. Translating gives CSASRRDYNQPQHF.

This chain joins TRBV27 and TRBJ1-4; the D gene is possibly TRBD1 (5 bases). Between the trimmed V and J ends, which lost 5 bases and 0 bases, there was a span of 10 bases. Per germline, CDR1 MNHEY and CDR2 SMNVEV (reference sequence). The CDR3 consists of 15 residues. The DNA of the CDR3 is TGTGCCAGCAGTGGGACGGCTGCAACTAATGAAAAACTGTTTTTT. It translates to CASSGTAATNEKLFF.

This clonotype has more than one count but fewer than ten. This sequence joins TRBV6-6 and TRBJ1-5; perhaps TRBD1 as D (6 bases). Trimming pared 7 bases from V and 3 bases from J, leaving 16 bases between. Per germline, CDR1 MNHNY and CDR2 SVGAGI (reference sequence). The length of the CDR3 is 15 residues. This chain's CDR3 is CASNQQGRDNQPQHF. The CDR3 nucleotides are TGTGCCAGCAACCAACAGGGACGCGACAATCAGCCCCAGCATTTT.

In its sample, this clonotype was seen a few times. V is TRBV28 and J is TRBJ2-5; 7 bases align to TRBD1. The CDR3 is 15 amino acids. The junction had 7 bases not matched to a gene; V was cut back by 1 base and J by 5 bases. Germline V gene lookup returns CDR1 MDHEN and CDR2 SYDVKM. This CDR3 is CASSLFGTGAETQYF. The CDR3 region has the DNA TGTGCCAGCAGTTTATTTGGAACAGGGGCGGAGACCCAGTACTTC.